Shown below are 21 T cell receptor beta chains from a single sample sequenced in a study of STAT5B mutations in CD4+ large granular lymphocyte leukemia. Only in-frame clones appear in the TCRdb table, and some are missing; sequencing was by immunoSEQ multiplex PCR. This sample has 30,000 or so clones, with roughly 80% found just once. Input material: CD4+ T cells from blood buffy coats. The receptors originated from a human donor in good health.

This chain joins TRBV30 and TRBJ2-5; D remains ambiguous. CDR1 and CDR2 from the germline V gene are GTSNPN and SVGIG (reference sequence). Deletions cut 3 bases from V and 3 bases from J, with 17 bases between. This CDR3 region has 15 residues. The chain's CDR3 is CAWRPYGVGKETQYF. The DNA for the CDR3 is TGTGCCTGGAGGCCTTATGGAGTGGGTAAAGAGACCCAGTACTTC.

In this sample, this clone turned up once. The chain has TRBV7-9 and TRBJ1-1; a weak D match, TRBD1 (5 bases). Between the trimmed V and J ends, which lost 5 bases and 4 bases, there was a span of 14 bases. Germline loops: CDR1 SEHNR, CDR2 FQNEAQ (reference sequence). CDR3 length: 14 amino acids. The CDR3 loop reads CASSTKPGGTEAFF. CDR3 coding DNA: TGTGCCAGCAGCACCAAACCGGGGGGCACTGAAGCTTTCTTT.

The J gene is TRBJ2-1, the V gene TRBV11-2; a possible D gene is TRBD2 (5 bases). V lost 1 base and J 0 bases, leaving 10 bases between the germline ends. The CDR3 totals 16 residues. Looked up from germline, CDR1 is SGHAT and CDR2 is FQNNGV. The CDR3: CASSLGRTSSYNEQFF. The CDR3 DNA follows: TGTGCCAGCAGCTTAGGAAGGACTTCCTCCTACAATGAGCAGTTCTTC.

The gene calls are TRBV5-1 and TRBJ1-4; TRBD1 matches 9 bases. J was trimmed by 5 bases and V by 5 bases; bases with no gene match: 10. Germline values: CDR1 SGHRS, CDR2 YFSETQ. This CDR3 has 16 residues. CDR3 DNA: TGCGCCAGCAGAGAGTCCGGGACAGGGTGGAATGAAAAACTGTTTTTT. Its protein is CASRESGTGWNEKLFF. Using reference TRBV5-1 and TRBJ1-4 for the parts outside the CDR3, the full variable domain is KAGVTQTPRYLIKTRGQQVTLSCSPISGHRSVSWYQQTPGQGLQFLFEYFSETQRNKGNFPGRFSGRQFSNSRSEMNVSTLELGDSALYLCASRESGTGWNEKLFFGSGTQLSVL.

The gene calls are TRBV19 and TRBJ1-1, with D unclear. V dropped 2 bases and J dropped 4 bases, with 20 bases sitting between them. Germline-derived CDR1 and CDR2 are LNHDA and SQIVND (reference sequence). The CDR3 contains 17 residues. CDR3 DNA sequence: TGTGCCAGTAGTATATTGGCCGGTAGAAGTCTTGGCACTGAAGCTTTCTTT. Encoded protein: CASSILAGRSLGTEAFF.

CDR3 protein: CASRQGAAETQYF. CDR3 in DNA: TGTGCCAGCAGGCAGGGGGCTGCAGAGACCCAGTACTTC. The V and J genes are TRBV25-1 and TRBJ2-5; 8 nucleotides align to TRBD1. Germline lookup yields CDR1 MGHDK and CDR2 SYGVNS. CDR3 length equals 13 residues. Trimming at V came to 6 bases and at J to 4 bases, leaving 4 bases not matched to a gene.

The genes are TRBV7-6 and TRBJ2-7; D may be TRBD1 (5 bases). V lost 4 bases, J lost 9 bases, and 13 bases lay in between. The CDR3 spans 12 residues. Looked up from germline, CDR1 is SGHVS and CDR2 is FNYEAQ. The CDR3 bases are TGTGCCAGCAGCTCAGGCCCAGGGCGGCAGTACTTC. Protein product: CASSSGPGRQYF.

The V and J genes are TRBV2 and TRBJ2-7, with D unclear. The CDR3 has 11 residues. Germline V gene lookup returns CDR1 SNHLY and CDR2 FYNNEI. V was cut by 1 base and J by 10 bases, with 8 bases left in between. CDR3 loop: CASSEVAIQYF. The CDR3 DNA sequence: TGTGCCAGCAGTGAAGTGGCAATACAGTACTTC.

A word on this clone: A read error may account for a junction end that differs from germline. This chain uses TRBV6-4 with TRBJ1-5; D remains ambiguous. The CDR3 has 11 amino acids. Per germline, CDR1 MRHNA and CDR2 SNTAGT. The CDR3 here is CASRGNRPQHF. The CDR3 region has the DNA TGTGCCAGCAGGGGCAATCGGCCCCAGCATTTT.

The chain is built from TRBV5-1 and TRBJ1-1, with a weak D call TRBD1 (5 bases). This CDR3 spans 14 amino acids. The V and J ends lost 1 base and 6 bases respectively, with 13 bases between them. Germline values: CDR1 SGHRS, CDR2 YFSETQ. CDR3 protein: CASSLTPGFAEAFF. CDR3 sequence (DNA): TGCGCCAGCAGCTTGACCCCAGGGTTTGCTGAAGCTTTCTTT.

This chain joins TRBV27 and TRBJ2-3, with TRBD2 matching 7 bases. Germline CDR1 and CDR2: MNHEY and SMNVEV (reference sequence). The CDR3 runs to 16 residues. With 5 bases clipped from V and 2 bases from J, the junction kept 10 bases outside the gene matches. For the CDR3, the DNA is TGTGCCAGCAGTCAGGGACTACACTTAAACACAGATACGCAGTATTTT. Translating it yields CASSQGLHLNTDTQYF.

The chain couples TRBV18 to TRBJ1-6; D is possibly TRBD1 (5 bases). Germline CDR1 and CDR2: KGHSH and LQKENI. Between the trimmed V and J ends, which lost 4 bases and 13 bases, there was a span of 14 bases. The CDR3 covers 13 residues. The CDR3 is CASSRTGTTPLHF. The CDR3 DNA is TGTGCCAGCTCACGTACAGGTACGACGCCCCTCCACTTT.

V gene TRBV12-1 combines with J gene TRBJ1-2; TRBD1, the D gene given by the table, was not confirmed from the DNA. TRBV12-1 is marked as a pseudogene. The CDR3 covers 14 residues. In DNA form, the CDR3 reads TGTGCCAGCAGCTTTGCTAGGACAGGCTATGGCTACACCTTC. It translates to CASSFARTGYGYTF.

In its sample, this clone was seen a few times. The V and J genes are TRBV15 and TRBJ2-7; unclear D gene. Per the germline V gene, CDR1 is LNHNV and CDR2 is YYDKDF (reference sequence). The CDR3 loop spans 12 amino acids. V was cut by 0 bases and J by 3 bases, with 3 bases left in between. The CDR3 reads CATSRDFYEQYF. CDR3 DNA sequence: TGTGCCACCAGCAGAGATTTCTACGAGCAGTACTTC.

In its sample, this clone was seen a few times. The chain couples TRBV14 to TRBJ1-3; D gene ambiguous. The V gene's germline CDR1 is SGHDN and CDR2 FVKESK. Trimming pared 1 base from V and 4 bases from J, leaving 5 bases between. The CDR3 contains 13 residues. CDR3 loop: CASSQGWGNTIYF. For the CDR3, the DNA is TGTGCCAGCAGCCAAGGTTGGGGAAACACCATATATTTT.

The chain joins TRBV2 to TRBJ2-2; 7 nucleotides agree with TRBD1. Trimming removed 7 bases from V and 6 bases from J; junction bases left unmatched: 8. This CDR3 is 14 amino acids long. Germline V gene lookup returns CDR1 SNHLY and CDR2 FYNNEI. This CDR3 is CASITTGNPGELFF. The CDR3 coding sequence is TGTGCCAGCATAACGACAGGGAATCCCGGGGAGCTGTTTTTT.

This chain uses TRBV4-1 with TRBJ2-5; possibly TRBD2 for D (7 bases). This CDR3 contains 18 residues. Germline-derived CDR1 and CDR2 are MGHRA and YSYEKL. V was cut by 0 bases and J by 5 bases, with 22 bases left in between. The CDR3 loop is CASSQDGSSAGAGETQYF. The CDR3 DNA reads TGCGCCAGCAGCCAAGATGGCTCCTCGGCGGGGGCTGGTGAGACCCAGTACTTC.

This clone has a single count. This chain connects TRBV2 to TRBJ1-2; the match to TRBD1 covers 9 bases. Looked up from germline, CDR1 is SNHLY and CDR2 is FYNNEI. This CDR3 is built from 14 residues. Unmatched junction bases numbered 6, after V lost 6 bases and J lost 4 bases. The CDR3, as DNA: TGTGCCAGCAGGGGGGGACAGGGCGGCTATGGCTACACCTTC. Translated, it gives CASRGGQGGYGYTF. Supplemented by reference TRBV2 and TRBJ1-2, the full variable domain reads EPEVTQTPSHQVTQMGQEVILRCVPISNHLYFYWYRQILGQKVEFLVSFYNNEISEKSEIFDDQFSVERPDGSNFTLKIRSTKLEDSAMYFCASRGGQGGYGYTFGSGTRLTVV.

The rearrangement joins TRBV5-4 to TRBJ2-5, with D unresolved. Looked up from germline, CDR1 is SGHNT and CDR2 is YYREEE (reference sequence). CDR3 length: 13 residues. Trimming pared 3 bases from V and 7 bases from J, leaving 13 bases between. For the CDR3, the DNA is TGTGCCAGCAGCTGGCCGGGCCTGGTGACCCAGTACTTC. As protein: CASSWPGLVTQYF.

The V call is TRBV2, the J call TRBJ2-1; TRBD2 matches 8 bases. Germline loops: CDR1 SNHLY, CDR2 FYNNEI. The CDR3 is made up of 16 amino acids. V lost 7 bases to trimming and J lost 2 bases; unmatched junction nucleotides: 10. CDR3 loop: CASTPQSGRAYNEQFF. CDR3 nucleotide sequence: TGTGCCAGCACTCCTCAAAGCGGGAGAGCCTACAATGAGCAGTTCTTC.

The rearrangement links TRBV10-2 to TRBJ2-5, with a weak D call TRBD2 (6 bases). Germline V gene data show CDR1 as WSHSY and CDR2 as SAAADI. The V and J ends lost 3 bases and 0 bases respectively, with 17 bases between them. The CDR3 contains 17 residues. CDR3 DNA sequence: TGCGCCAGCAGTGACCGGGACTCACCTCCCTACCAAGAGACCCAGTACTTC. This encodes CASSDRDSPPYQETQYF.